Detailed here is one T cell receptor beta chain. This clone was seen just once. Which antigen it targets is not known. No base quality values were provided; no much bigger clone lies one nucleotide off. TCRbeta CDR3 regions were amplified from genomic DNA using the immunoSEQ Assay, a bias-controlled multiplex PCR. Per the source publication's procedure: Nucleated cell counts per sample were estimated from amplification of reference gene primers within the assay. To quantify the absolute abundance of each unique TCRbeta CDR3 rearrangement, sequence reads were collapsed and filtered. For each sample, productive Simpson clonality was calculated as the square root of Simpson's diversity index over productive rearrangements. This is the immuneACCESS table as TCRdb keeps it, with only in-frame sequences that have V and J called. A part of the clones is gone; compared with another copy, unresolved V genes explain less than half, and the rest is unexplained. V and J calls and clone size come straight from that table; D and trimming were deduced from the DNA. The sample table contains tens of thousands of clones; only one count was recorded for about nine tenths of them. The ten largest clonotypes hold approximately 20% of the sample.

This specimen comes from a study of blood T cell repertoires in COVID-19 (dated by TCRdb to 2018 to 2021). Study-level background: Samples from collaborators originated in the United States, Italy and Spain and spanned both the acute and convalescent phases of COVID-19. The material from the prospective study consisted of cDNA or gDNA derived from T cells, B-cell-depleted T cells, or PBMCs. Deeply sampled blood TCRbeta repertoires from subjects exposed to, actively infected with, or recovered from COVID-19 were included in the dataset. A freely available public database, intended as a resource for researchers studying the immune response to SARS-CoV-2, is where the repertoires were released. Samples came from the ongoing ImmuneRACE study (first 160 participants) plus 1,254 subjects from 6 global collaborators. The sample metadata nearly always contained a de-identified subject ID, COVID-19 status, age in years and sex. Where available, HLA class I and class II types were taken from metadata supplied by the sample provider and were not determined by assay-based typing. General conclusions and limits of the study: How much clinical and demographic metadata was included differed by source and by participant, and the metadata was provided uncurated.

The collaborating institutions used their own protocols to collect whole blood in K2EDTA tubes. For TCRbeta analysis, collaborators shipped samples in one of three forms: frozen whole blood, isolated PBMCs, or DNA extracted from either of those sample types. Unmatched junction bases come to 7, with V trimmed by 5 bases and J by 2 bases. The CDR3 contains 15 residues, cysteine and phenylalanine counted. The read is trimmed to its CDR3 DNA, 45 bases read in frame from base 1. CDR1 and CDR2 were assigned from the germline V gene as SGDLS and YYNGEE. The sample consisted of peripheral blood. The V gene is TRBV9 and the J gene is TRBJ2-3; TRBD2 matches 8 bases in the middle. The TCR sequence derives from a man in his sixties or seventies with acute or convalescent COVID-19. Read as DNA, the sequence is TGTGCCAGCAGTTTTCTAGCGGGCCACACAGATACGCAGTATTTT. Its product reads: CASSFLAGHTDTQYF.